A single sample is the source of the 8 T cell receptor beta chains below, sequenced in a study of cytomegalovirus exposure and HLA in healthy donors. The PCR made use of 60 Vbeta and 13 Jbeta primers. This table comes from immunoSEQ multiplex PCR, and its TCRdb copy is limited to in-frame clones, with some not included. The profile covers around 260,000 clones, with 80% appearing a single time and about 0.3% taken by the ten largest. The source material was PBMCs. The receptors here all came from a girl aged 2 to 10 in good health and CMV-seronegative.

The chain employs TRBV6-4 and TRBJ2-3; possibly TRBD2 for D (6 bases). Germline loops: CDR1 MRHNA, CDR2 SNTAGT. The V and J ends lost 3 bases and 1 base respectively, with 8 bases between them. This CDR3 region has 14 residues. The chain's CDR3 is CASSEGGGTDTQYF. DNA of the CDR3: TGTGCCAGCAGTGAAGGCGGGGGCACAGATACGCAGTATTTT.

The V gene is TRBV4-1, the J gene TRBJ1-5; D unclear. Trimming pared 1 base from V and 0 bases from J, leaving 13 bases between. Per germline, CDR1 MGHRA and CDR2 YSYEKL. CDR3 length: 17 amino acids. DNA of the CDR3: TGCGCCAGCAGCCAAGCCCCGTCGGGTTATAGCAATCAGCCCCAGCATTTT. Translated, it gives CASSQAPSGYSNQPQHF.

This clone was seen a few times. This sequence joins TRBV5-6 and TRBJ2-7; TRBD1 matches at 9 bases. The CDR3 is made up of 18 amino acids. The ends lost 6 bases at V and 4 bases at J; junction bases unmatched: 20. CDR1 SGHDT and CDR2 YYEEEE come from the germline V gene. CDR3 in DNA: TGTGCCAGCACCTCTTGGACCAGGATGGGACAGGGAATTTACGAGCAGTACTTC. Translation gives CASTSWTRMGQGIYEQYF.

The J gene is TRBJ2-7, the V gene TRBV5-1; 9 nucleotides line up with TRBD1. The CDR3 is made up of 15 amino acids. Germline-derived CDR1 and CDR2 are SGHRS and YFSETQ. Unmatched junction bases numbered 6, after V lost 2 bases and J lost 3 bases. CDR3 sequence (DNA): TGCGCCAGCAGCTTACGGACAGGGGTCAACTACGAGCAGTACTTC. Amino acid sequence: CASSLRTGVNYEQYF.

The chain employs TRBV30 and TRBJ1-1; 7 positions agree with TRBD1. The CDR3 covers 14 residues. V trimming: 0 bases; J trimming: 5 bases; junction bases outside the gene matches: 6. The V gene's germline CDR1 is GTSNPN and CDR2 SVGIG (reference sequence). CDR3 in amino acids: CAWSVLTGSTEAFF. CDR3 in DNA: TGTGCCTGGAGTGTACTGACAGGGAGTACTGAAGCTTTCTTT.

This chain joins TRBV25-1 and TRBJ1-4, with TRBD1 matching 7 bases. The CDR3 has 15 residues. Germline assignment: CDR1 MGHDK and CDR2 SYGVNS. The J segment lost 6 bases and the V segment lost 1 base, leaving 5 bases of the junction unmatched. CDR3 DNA sequence: TGTGCCAGCAGTGAATTAGGGGGCCCGGATGAAAAACTGTTTTTT. Protein sequence: CASSELGGPDEKLFF.

This chain uses TRBV7-9 with TRBJ2-3; weak D call: TRBD1 (7 bases). The CDR3 has 13 residues. Trimming took 3 bases from V and 12 from J, leaving 16 bases between them. Germline lookup yields CDR1 SEHNR and CDR2 FQNEAQ (reference sequence). CDR3 protein: CASSFPTGEDQYF. CDR3 DNA: TGTGCCAGCAGCTTCCCTACAGGGGAGGATCAGTATTTT.

J is TRBJ2-4 and V is TRBV7-9, with TRBD1 identical over 10 bases. Trimming took 5 bases from V and 0 from J; bases not matched to a gene: 1. The germline gives CDR1 SEHNR, CDR2 FQNEAQ (reference sequence). The CDR3 totals 15 residues. DNA of the CDR3: TGTGCCAGCAGCGGGACAGGGGTAGCCAAAAACATTCAGTACTTC. Encoded protein: CASSGTGVAKNIQYF.